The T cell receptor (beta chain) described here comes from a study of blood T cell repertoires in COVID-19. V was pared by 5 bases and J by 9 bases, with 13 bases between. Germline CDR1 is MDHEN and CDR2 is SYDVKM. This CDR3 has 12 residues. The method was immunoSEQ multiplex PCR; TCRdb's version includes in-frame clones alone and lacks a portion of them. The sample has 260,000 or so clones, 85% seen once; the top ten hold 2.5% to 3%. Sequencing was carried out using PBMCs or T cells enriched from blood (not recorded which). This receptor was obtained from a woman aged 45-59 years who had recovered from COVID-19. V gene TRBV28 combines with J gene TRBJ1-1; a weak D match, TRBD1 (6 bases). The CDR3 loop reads CASSLGQPQAFF. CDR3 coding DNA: TGTGCCAGCAGTCTTGGACAGCCCCAAGCTTTCTTT.